The sequence of this T cell receptor (beta chain) was determined in a study of shared clonotypes between healthy human individuals (dated by TCRdb to about 2020). Regarding the complete study: The cohort comprised a couple of women and a few men aged 18 to 49 years. For each donor, CD4 naive and CD4 memory were each given three plates, CD8 naive was given two plates, and CD8 memory was given one plate. To estimate repertoire size and how much clonotype sharing occurs between individuals, the study deeply sequenced the blood TCR repertoires of five healthy adults. Different laboratories and diverse techniques were used to prepare libraries and sequence TCR repertoires, to increase sequencing depth and limit assay-specific biases. Leukapheresis yielded between about 0.94 and 9 billion PBMCs per donor.

Healthy HIV-negative adults with no recently reported acute infections or vaccinations were included as donors. Every donor was a Caucasian adult residing in Nashville, Tennessee, USA. CD4+ T cells were enriched through magnetic negative selection, after which naive cells were positively selected on CD45RA and the remaining negative fraction served as the memory subset. Blood was collected by leukapheresis, and PBMCs were isolated by Ficoll-Histopaque density gradient centrifugation and then cryopreserved in liquid nitrogen vapor phase. Analytical flow cytometry was used to check the purity and quantity of every magnetically sorted T cell population. Genomic DNA was isolated from every sorted fraction and measured by UV absorbance on a Nanodrop 2000c. Using the deep immunoSEQ assay, multiplex PCR amplified TCR CDR3 regions from genomic DNA. For each cell subset, the extracted genomic DNA was distributed evenly across all wells of several immunoSEQ 96-well plates, and each plate served as one replicate. Each replicate PCR for sorted subsets received roughly 0.2 ug genomic DNA, equal to roughly 33,000 T cell genomes. Purified libraries were quantified with a Qubit 3.0 fluorometer, sized on a Bioanalyzer 2100, and re-quantified with the KAPA Library Quantification kit. Every immunoSEQ 96-well plate was sequenced on a dedicated single-read 150-cycle Illumina NextSeq 550 flow cell. The paper's processing steps were these. Because the immunoSEQ output held only junctional sequences and lacked quality scores, the filtering could not match the filtering applied to full-length reads. To assign V/J genes and CDR3, sequences were annotated against IMGT germline references using PyIR, a Python wrapper for IgBLAST v1.9. Reads with weak V/J assignments (E-value above 1e-6), missing CDR3, stop codons, out-of-frame junctions, or ambiguous translated residues were removed. V3J clonotypes were defined as sequences sharing an identical inferred V gene, J gene, and CDR3 amino acid sequence. Percentage overlap between repertoires was computed as shared unique clonotypes divided by the size of the smaller repertoire. Three approaches were used to assess repertoire richness: RTK rarefaction, the Chao1 estimator, and Recon v2.1 estimates of unobserved clonotypes. For all TCRbeta clonotypes obtained by the gDNA method from four donors, generation probabilities were computed with OLGA. This immuneACCESS table, as held by TCRdb, lists in-frame sequences with V and J called but not all clones. Of the missing ones, under half trace to an unresolved V gene in checked studies; the others have no known cause. V and J calls and clone size are given by that table; D and trimming were obtained from the DNA. This sample holds roughly 530,000 clones; about 96% were observed only once. The ten largest clones add up to about 0.054% of the sample.

Beyond this particular receptor, the publication reports: Pairwise subsampling led to the expectation that sequencing depth would affect the degree of clonotype sharing among donors. Incomplete sequencing was indicated by rarefaction of sorted-subset datasets, despite the large sequencing depth. Sampling was restricted to blood, and TCR repertoires in tissue are likely to differ from TCR repertoires in blood. Around 5% of naive CD4, 3% to 3.5% of naive CD8, roughly 2.5% of memory CD4, and approximately 0.39% of memory CD8 clonotypes were shared across four donors. Higher generation probabilities were observed for clonotypes shared by all four sorted-subset donors than for non-shared clonotypes. The genetic and exposure-history diversity represented was limited by the small number of donors. Larger estimated clonotype richness was generally found for naive subsets than for memory subsets.

Turning to this clone: Which antigen it targets is not known. The input lacks base qualities; no much larger clone sits a single base away.

The specimen was naive CD4+ T cells sorted from blood. Sample cell subset or site, as interpreted from the label and publication: CD45RA+ positively selected. This TCR derives from a woman between 25 and 40 years old in good health.

The DNA is TGCAGCGTTGAAGCCCCAGTCGGGGCCAACGTCCTGACTTTC. It translates to CSVEAPVGANVLTF. The chain is made from TRBV29-1 and TRBJ2-6; the D gene is unclear. CDR3 length: 14 amino acids, cysteine to phenylalanine. Left in the record is the CDR3 DNA by itself, 42 bases read in frame from the first base. CDR1 and CDR2, per the germline V gene, are SQVTM and ANQGSEA. V is pared back by 1 base and J by 4 bases, with 8 bases lying between the germline termini.